These 20 T cell receptor beta chains originate from one sample sequenced in a study of control samples from healthy donors and cancer patients. Assay used: immunoSEQ multiplex PCR; TCRdb lists only in-frame clones, some missing. The sample has tens of thousands of clones; roughly 85% are singletons. The sample taken for sequencing was PBMCs. The receptors come from a man aged 60-69 years with head and neck cancer.

V is TRBV6-5 and J is TRBJ1-3; D is ambiguous. The CDR3 contains 13 residues. V was clipped by 7 bases and J by 9 bases, with 16 bases between them. Germline-derived CDR1 and CDR2 are MNHEY and SVGAGI. CDR3 amino acids: CASTQHGKGTIYF. The DNA for the CDR3 is TGTGCCAGCACCCAACACGGAAAGGGCACCATATATTTT.

This chain uses TRBV28 with TRBJ2-5; either TRBD1 or TRBD2 may fit D (5 bases each). The germline V and J ends were trimmed by 5 bases and 3 bases, with 10 bases remaining between them. There are 13 residues in the CDR3. CDR1 and CDR2 (germline): MDHEN, SYDVKM. The CDR3 DNA sequence: TGTGCCAGCAGTCGGGACGGCGAAGAGACCCAGTACTTC. Translation: CASSRDGEETQYF.

J is TRBJ2-3 and V is TRBV5-5; TRBD2 agrees at 14 bases. The length of the CDR3 is 16 residues. V dropped 4 bases and J dropped 4; count of bases not matched to a gene: 5. Looked up from germline, CDR1 is SGHKS and CDR2 is YYEKEE (reference sequence). In DNA, the CDR3 is TGTGCCAGCAGCCTGGGGACTAGCGGGAGCCCAGATACGCAGTATTTT. Its translation is CASSLGTSGSPDTQYF.

The chain carries TRBV7-2 and TRBJ1-5; perhaps TRBD1 as D (5 bases). V was clipped by 5 bases and J by 9 bases, with 14 bases between them. The V gene's germline CDR1 is SGHTA and CDR2 FQGNSA. The CDR3 contains 13 residues. CDR3 sequence reads: CASSLGPGGPQHF. The CDR3 nucleotides read TGTGCCAGCAGCCTGGGGCCAGGCGGGCCCCAGCATTTT.

This chain joins TRBV27 and TRBJ1-1; 9 bases fit TRBD1. Germline CDR1 is MNHEY and CDR2 is SMNVEV (reference sequence). The CDR3 is made up of 18 amino acids. V was clipped by 2 bases and J by 0 bases; unmatched bases: 10. CDR3 sequence: CASSLLRQGGLVNTEAFF. The DNA for the CDR3 is TGTGCCAGCAGTTTACTGCGACAGGGGGGTCTCGTGAACACTGAAGCTTTCTTT.

The V call is TRBV30, the J call TRBJ2-5; D may correspond to TRBD1 or TRBD2 (6 bases each). This CDR3 has 13 amino acids. V was pared by 1 base and J by 5 bases, with 11 bases between. In germline, CDR1 is GTSNPN, CDR2 SVGIG (reference sequence). CDR3 DNA sequence: TGTGCCTGGAGTGGGGGGGCGCAGGAGACCCAGTACTTC. Protein product: CAWSGGAQETQYF.

The CDR3 sequence is CASSSADNQPQHF. Written as DNA, the CDR3 is TGCGCCAGCAGCTCAGCCGACAATCAGCCCCAGCATTTT. The chain is built from TRBV10-2 and TRBJ1-5; D is ambiguous. This CDR3 spans 13 amino acids. Germline CDR1 is WSHSY and CDR2 is SAAADI. V was cut by 6 bases and J by 3 bases, with 9 bases left in between.

The chain joins TRBV20-1 to TRBJ2-1; a possible D gene is TRBD2 (5 bases). The CDR3 covers 11 residues. V was shortened by 8 bases and J by 5 bases, with 10 bases between the two germline ends. CDR1 is DFQATT and CDR2 is SNEGSKA in the germline V gene (reference sequence). The CDR3: CSSRGNNEQFF. The DNA for the CDR3 is TGCAGTTCAAGAGGGAACAATGAGCAGTTCTTC.

The chain has TRBV18 and TRBJ2-3; a weak D match, TRBD2 (6 bases). Germline CDR1 reads KGHSH; CDR2 reads LQKENI. The length of the CDR3 is 13 residues. V lost 5 bases to trimming and J lost 4 bases, with 10 bases between them. The CDR3: CASSVLASDTQYF. The DNA for the CDR3 is TGTGCCAGCTCAGTACTAGCTTCAGATACGCAGTATTTT.

This chain links TRBV18 with TRBJ1-4; D ambiguous. CDR1 is KGHSH, CDR2 LQKENI, per germline. The V and J ends lost 9 bases and 8 bases respectively, with 16 bases between them. The CDR3 has 13 amino acids. CDR3 DNA: TGTGCCAGTTCCTACTATACATGGGAAAAACTGTTTTTT. Its translation: CASSYYTWEKLFF. The whole variable domain, remainder taken from reference TRBV18 and TRBJ1-4, is NAGVMQNPRHLVRRRGQEARLRCSPMKGHSHVYWYRQLPEEGLKFMVYLQKENIIDESGMPKERFSAEFPKEGPSILRIQQVVRGDSAAYFCASSYYTWEKLFFGSGTQLSVL.

The table lists this clone with a count of one. The rearrangement joins TRBV6-5 to TRBJ2-6; D gene uncertain. The CDR3 spans 14 residues. V shed 4 bases and J shed 1 base, with 5 bases lying between them. Germline CDR1 is MNHEY and CDR2 is SVGAGI. CDR3 nucleotides: TGTGCCAGCAGTTCTTCATCTGGGGCCAACGTCCTGACTTTC. Translating it yields CASSSSSGANVLTF.

For the CDR3, the DNA is TGTGCCAGCAGCAAAGGGTCGCTAGCTCCAGAGACCCAGTACTTC. Protein: CASSKGSLAPETQYF. The rearrangement links TRBV21-1 to TRBJ2-5; the DNA was not used to check the table's D call, TRBD2. TRBV21-1 is recorded as a pseudogene. The CDR3 has 15 amino acids.

In DNA form, the CDR3 reads TGTGCCAGCAGCCAGCGGACATTCCCTTTGTTCGCAGATACGCAGTATTTT. Its translation: CASSQRTFPLFADTQYF. This rearrangement joins TRBV7-6 to TRBJ2-3; D possibly matches TRBD1 or TRBD2 (5 bases each). V shed 5 bases and J shed 4 bases, with 22 bases lying between them. CDR3 length: 17 amino acids. Germline CDR1 reads SGHVS; CDR2 reads FNYEAQ.

The gene calls are TRBV18 and TRBJ1-2, with TRBD1 identical over 9 bases. There are 13 residues in the CDR3. V was clipped by 3 bases and J by 6 bases; unmatched bases: 2. Germline V gives CDR1 KGHSH, CDR2 LQKENI. The CDR3 DNA reads as TGTGCCAGCTCACCGGACAGGGGAAATGGCTACACCTTC. This translates into CASSPDRGNGYTF.

V gene TRBV7-9 combines with J gene TRBJ2-6, with TRBD1 identical over 12 bases. CDR1 and CDR2 from the germline V gene are SEHNR and FQNEAQ (reference sequence). The CDR3 is made up of 17 amino acids. V trimming: 5 bases; J trimming: 2 bases; junction bases outside the gene matches: 4. The DNA for the CDR3 is TGTGCCAGCAGCATCGGGACAGGGGGCGCTGGGGCCAACGTCCTGACTTTC. It encodes CASSIGTGGAGANVLTF. Combining the CDR3 with reference TRBV7-9 and TRBJ2-6 gives the whole variable domain DTGVSQNPRHKITKRGQNVTFRCDPISEHNRLYWYRQTLGQGPEFLTYFQNEAQLEKSRLLSDRFSAERPKGSFSTLEIQRTEQGDSAMYLCASSIGTGGAGANVLTFGAGSRLTVL.

This clone was seen more than once but under ten times. This chain connects TRBV28 to TRBJ1-4; D unclear. Germline CDR1 and CDR2: MDHEN and SYDVKM. This CDR3 is 14 amino acids long. V lost 6 bases and J lost 7, with 15 bases in between. CDR3 loop: CASRTAVFGEKLFF. The CDR3 DNA reads as TGTGCCAGCAGGACCGCGGTGTTCGGTGAAAAACTGTTTTTT.

This chain connects TRBV9 to TRBJ2-3, with TRBD2 identical over 14 bases. The germline V gene has CDR1 SGDLS and CDR2 YYNGEE. V lost 4 bases, J lost 2 bases, and 6 bases stayed unmatched. This CDR3 is 17 amino acids long. The CDR3 is CASSIGGLAGVTDTQYF. The CDR3 DNA follows: TGTGCCAGCAGCATCGGGGGACTAGCGGGAGTCACAGATACGCAGTATTTT.

The chain joins TRBV3-1 (or the pseudogene TRBV3-2) to TRBJ2-1; TRBD2 matches 8 bases. The V segment lost 7 bases and the J segment 7 bases; nucleotides outside the gene matches: 9. The CDR3 runs to 14 residues. Germline V gene sequence: CDR1 LGHDT, CDR2 YNNKEL (reference sequence). The CDR3 region has the DNA TGTGCCAGCACCTTTAGCGGGAAGCGGAATGAGCAGTTCTTC. It yields the protein CASTFSGKRNEQFF.

This clone is a singleton in its sample. The chain uses TRBV6-5 and TRBJ1-6, with no clear D. CDR3 length: 15 residues. Germline V CDR1 and CDR2: MNHEY, SVGAGI. V was pared by 0 bases and J by 5 bases, with 8 bases between. The CDR3 DNA reads as TGTGCCAGCAGTTACTCGATCGGGGATAATTCACCCCTCCACTTT. It specifies CASSYSIGDNSPLHF.

The chain combines TRBV9 with TRBJ1-5; the D gene is possibly TRBD1 (5 bases). The CDR3 covers 16 residues. V gave up 0 bases and J gave up 2 bases, with 12 bases separating them. The germline V gene encodes CDR1 SGDLS and CDR2 YYNGEE. The CDR3, as DNA: TGTGCCAGCAGCGTAGGGGACGATTTTGGCAATCAGCCCCAGCATTTT. Translation gives CASSVGDDFGNQPQHF.